What follows describes a single TCR beta chain. In the authors' methods: Scientists estimated how many nucleated cells there were by amplifying reference gene primers. Data came from immunoSEQ multiplex PCR; TCRdb stores just in-frame clones and leaves some out. D and trimming were read from the DNA, whereas the V and J calls and clone size are those reported in that table. The data contain fewer than 85,000 clones, about nine tenths of them singletons. The data derive from a study of blood T cell repertoires in COVID-19. Study-wide context: Samples came from the United States, Italy and Spain, spanning acute and convalescent COVID-19. From T cells, B-cell-depleted T cells, or PBMCs came the material, which was cDNA or gDNA.

This CDR3 is 12 amino acids long. Germline CDR1 LNHDA, CDR2 SQIVND (reference sequence). The V gene lost 4 bases and the J gene lost 6 bases, with 7 bases spanning the gap. The sample consisted of peripheral blood. The TCR comes from a human donor in a cohort sampled during active COVID-19. The chain employs TRBV19 and TRBJ2-4; TRBD1 might be the D (5 bases). CDR3 bases: TGTGCCAGTAGTACGCAGGGAAACATTCAGTACTTC. Protein product: CASSTQGNIQYF.